Sequencing of this TCR beta chain was carried out in a study of response to subunit inactivated influenza vaccine. Study findings and constraints: Researchers suggested that each seasonal influenza vaccination recruits few new T cells.

This clonotype has more than one count but fewer than ten. Its antigen remains unidentified. This CDR3 is built from 15 residues. The germline gives CDR1 MNHEY, CDR2 SVGEGT. Trimming took off 5 bases at V and 6 bases at J, with 20 bases between the two ends. MiXCR was run by TCRdb on the RT-PCR reads, yielding one entry per CDR3 protein. The sample lists roughly 700,000 distinct CDR3 sequences; more than 15% were seen once. J is TRBJ2-7 and V is TRBV6-2 or TRBV6-3; D could derive from TRBD1 or TRBD2 (5 bases each). This specimen consisted of PBMCs from blood, obtained roughly 12 days after vaccination. The sequence was obtained from a man over 45 who received an inactivated influenza vaccine. The CDR3 spells CASSIAGTLRLEQYF. In DNA, the CDR3 is TGTGCCAGCAGTATAGCCGGGACCTTGCGGCTCGAGCAGTACTTC.